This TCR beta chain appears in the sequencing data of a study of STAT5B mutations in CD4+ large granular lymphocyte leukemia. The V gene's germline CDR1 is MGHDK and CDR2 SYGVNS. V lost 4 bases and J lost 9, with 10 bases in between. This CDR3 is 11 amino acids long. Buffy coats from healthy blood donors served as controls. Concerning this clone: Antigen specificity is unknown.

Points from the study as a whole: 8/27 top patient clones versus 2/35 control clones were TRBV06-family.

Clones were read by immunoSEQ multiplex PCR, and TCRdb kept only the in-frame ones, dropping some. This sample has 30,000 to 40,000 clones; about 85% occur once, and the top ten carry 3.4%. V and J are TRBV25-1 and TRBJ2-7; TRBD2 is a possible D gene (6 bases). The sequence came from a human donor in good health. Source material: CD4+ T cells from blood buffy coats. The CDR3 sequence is CASSGGLLQYF. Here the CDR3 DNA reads TGTGCCAGCAGTGGGGGACTTTTGCAGTACTTC.